This T cell receptor (beta chain) is from a study of T and B cells in COVID-19 patients. Each TRB amplification used roughly 220-550 ng of genomic DNA from blood. The CDR3 loop spans 15 amino acids. V trimming: 5 bases; J trimming: 7 bases; junction bases outside the gene matches: 9. With regard to this clonotype: Antigen: not known.

BIOMED2 TRB-A/B primer pools were used in multiplex TRB PCR. Each CDR3 protein is one row after TCRdb ran MiXCR on the multiplex PCR reads. The sample lists 9,900 or so distinct CDR3 sequences; roughly a third were seen once. Overall study findings and caveats: Sorted SARS-CoV-2-responsive or tetramer+ T cells and CD4+, regulatory and CD8+ subsets were not yet sequenced.

V gene TRBV12-3 or TRBV12-4 combines with J gene TRBJ2-2; TRBD2 matches 8 bases. Sequenced input: blood. This TCR derives from a human donor with active COVID-19. This CDR3 reads CASSPPGGDHGELFF. CDR3 DNA sequence: TGTGCCAGCAGTCCCCCGGGGGGGGATCACGGGGAGCTGTTTTTT.